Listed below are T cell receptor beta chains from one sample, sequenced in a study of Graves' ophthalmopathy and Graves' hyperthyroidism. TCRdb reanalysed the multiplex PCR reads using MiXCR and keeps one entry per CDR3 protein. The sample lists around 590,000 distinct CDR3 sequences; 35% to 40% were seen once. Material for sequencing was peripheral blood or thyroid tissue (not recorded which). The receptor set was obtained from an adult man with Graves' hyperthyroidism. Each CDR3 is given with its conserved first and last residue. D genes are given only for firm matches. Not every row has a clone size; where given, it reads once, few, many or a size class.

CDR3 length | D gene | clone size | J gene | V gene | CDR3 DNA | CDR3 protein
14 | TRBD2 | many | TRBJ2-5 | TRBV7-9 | TGTGCCAGCAGCTTGGTAGCGGGAAAAGAGACCCAGTACTTC | CASSLVAGKETQYF
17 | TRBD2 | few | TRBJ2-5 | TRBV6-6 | TGTGCCAGCAGTTACCCAGCTAGCGGGGGGTCCCAAGAGACCCAGTACTTC | CASSYPASGGSQETQYF
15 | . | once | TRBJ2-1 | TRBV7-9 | TGTGCCAGCAGTTTCCTCCAGGGGGGCTACAATGAGCAGCTCTTC | CASSFLQGGYNEQLF
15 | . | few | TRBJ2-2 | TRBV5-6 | TGTGCCAGCAGCCACCGACAGAGTGGGATCCGGGAGCTGTTTTTT | CASSHRQSGIRELFF
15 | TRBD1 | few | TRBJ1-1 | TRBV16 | TGTGCCAGCAGCCGCAAAACAGGGGGCGCCCCTGAAGCTTTCTTT | CASSRKTGGAPEAFF
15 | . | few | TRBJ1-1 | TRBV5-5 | TGTGCCAGCAGCCAGTTTCAGGGGTCGGACACGGAAGCTTTCTTT | CASSQFQGSDTEAFF
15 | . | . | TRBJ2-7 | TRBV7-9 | TGTGCCAGCAGTCTTTTTAGGGGCCGTACCTACGAGCAGTACTTC | CASSLFRGRTYEQYF
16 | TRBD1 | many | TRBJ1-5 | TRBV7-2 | TGTGCCAGCAGCCGACAGGGGGCTGCGGCAAATCAGCCCCAGCATTTT | CASSRQGAAANQPQHF
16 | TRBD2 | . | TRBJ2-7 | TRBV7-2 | TGTGCCAGCAGCTTACCCCGGGGGGGCCTTACAGATACGCAGTACTTC | CASSLPRGGLTDTQYF
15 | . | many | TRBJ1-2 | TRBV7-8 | TGTGCCAGCAGCTTAGCGTCTTTCTCGGGGGACGGCTACACCTTC | CASSLASFSGDGYTF
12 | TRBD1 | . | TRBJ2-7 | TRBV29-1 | TGCAGTCCCGGACAGGGGGCGTACGAGCAGTACTTC | CSPGQGAYEQYF
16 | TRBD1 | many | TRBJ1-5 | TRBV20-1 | TGCAGTGCGGCAGGGGGCGCGGGGGATAGCAATCAGCCCCAGCATTTT | CSAAGGAGDSNQPQHF